This is a list of T cell receptor beta chains from one sample in a study of HIV-infected patients and healthy controls. TCRdb re-called the 5' RACE reads through MiXCR, storing one row per CDR3 protein. The sample records about 64,000 distinct CDR3 sequences, roughly 19% being singletons. Input material: CD4+ T cells from blood. All receptors derive from a human donor in good health. Each CDR3 is given with its conserved first and last residue. A D gene is named only where the DNA matches it firmly. Expanded clones are given a class, and other clones once, few, many or no size at all.

TRBJ1-5 | TRBV9 | TRBD1 | 15 | NA | CASSPDGQGNQPQHF | TGTGCCAGCAGCCCAGACGGACAGGGCAATCAGCCCCAGCATTTT
TRBJ1-6 | TRBV2 | NA | 14 | NA | CASSVRVGHSPLHF | TGTGCCAGCAGTGTGCGGGTGGGCCATTCACCCCTCCACTTT
TRBJ1-6 | TRBV15 | NA | 12 | many | CATSRNSGGIHF | TGTGCCACCAGCAGAAACAGCGGAGGCATCCACTTT
TRBJ2-5 | TRBV12-3/TRBV12-4 | NA | 13 | few | CASSPGLKETQYF | TGTGCCAGCAGTCCCGGGCTCAAAGAGACCCAGTACTTC
TRBJ2-5 | TRBV10-3 | NA | 14 | NA | CAISESTVQETQYF | TGTGCCATCAGTGAGTCGACAGTCCAAGAGACCCAGTACTTC
TRBJ2-7 | TRBV5-1 | NA | 15 | many | CASSLASGHSYEQYF | TGCGCCAGCAGCTTGGCCTCGGGACACTCCTACGAGCAGTACTTC
TRBJ2-1 | TRBV20-1 | TRBD2 | 16 | few | CSARASRTSGYNEQFF | TGCAGTGCTAGAGCGTCACGGACTAGCGGATACAATGAGCAGTTCTTC
TRBJ1-1 | TRBV7-3 | NA | 14 | many | CASSLTDMNTEAFF | TGTGCCAGCAGCTTAACTGACATGAACACTGAAGCTTTCTTT
TRBJ2-2 | TRBV7-2 | NA | 15 | NA | CASSPREQGTGELFF | TGTGCCAGCAGCCCTAGGGAGCAGGGGACCGGGGAGCTGTTTTTT
TRBJ1-5 | TRBV23-1 | NA | 14 | NA | CAGKANREYQPQHF | TGCGCCGGGAAGGCGAACAGGGAGTACCAGCCCCAGCATTTT
TRBJ2-5 | TRBV18 | TRBD1 | 15 | many | CASSPSDRGSETQYF | TGTGCCAGCTCACCTTCAGACAGGGGTAGCGAGACCCAGTACTTC
TRBJ2-3 | TRBV7-8 | NA | 14 | many | CASSLDIDTDTQYF | TGTGCCAGCAGCTTAGATATCGACACAGATACGCAGTATTTT
TRBJ2-3 | TRBV3-1 | TRBD2 | 19 | many | CASSQPTRKLAGSTDTQYF | TGTGCCAGCAGCCAACCCACCCGTAAACTAGCGGGTAGCACAGATACGCAGTATTTT
TRBJ1-4 | TRBV6-9 | NA | 17 | few | CASSYYAGSKPNEKLFF | TGTGCCAGCAGTTATTATGCAGGGAGTAAACCCAATGAAAAACTGTTTTTT
TRBJ1-1 | TRBV2 | TRBD1 | 18 | NA | CASTRQGAPPTMNTEAFF | TGTGCCAGCACCAGACAGGGGGCTCCCCCCACGATGAACACTGAAGCTTTCTTT
TRBJ2-1 | TRBV15 | TRBD2 | 18 | few | CATSRGGAIAGKYNEQFF | TGTGCCACCAGTAGAGGGGGGGCAATAGCGGGAAAGTACAATGAGCAGTTCTTC
TRBJ2-5 | TRBV19 | TRBD2 | 14 | few | CASHGLAKQETQYF | TGTGCCAGTCACGGACTAGCGAAACAAGAGACCCAGTACTTC
TRBJ2-3 | TRBV20-1 | NA | 13 | few | CSAGAQGRNTQYF | TGCAGTGCTGGTGCACAGGGGAGGAATACGCAGTATTTT
TRBJ1-1 | TRBV9 | NA | 13 | few | CASSVGPKGRAFF | TGTGCCAGCAGCGTAGGTCCCAAGGGGCGAGCTTTCTTT
TRBJ2-3 | TRBV6-5 | NA | 14 | NA | CASSSRGSTDTQYF | TGTGCCAGCAGCTCCCGGGGGTCCACAGATACGCAGTATTTT
TRBJ2-7 | TRBV10-3 | NA | 13 | many | CAISRDTSYEQYF | TGTGCCATCAGTCGGGACACCTCCTACGAGCAGTACTTC
TRBJ2-1 | TRBV30 | NA | 17 | NA | CAWSTASGLSSYNEQFF | TGTGCCTGGAGTACCGCGTCGGGACTTAGCTCCTACAATGAGCAGTTCTTC
TRBJ2-1 | TRBV14 | TRBD2 | 12 | few | CASSPWEGERFF | TGTGCCAGCAGCCCATGGGAGGGCGAAAGGTTCTTC
TRBJ1-6 | TRBV12-3/TRBV12-4 | NA | 15 | NA | CASSLDNGYNSPLHF | TGTGCCAGCAGCTTGGACAACGGCTATAATTCACCCCTCCACTTT
TRBJ1-1 | TRBV7-8 | NA | 13 | NA | CASSLRSNTEAFF | TGTGCCAGCAGCCTTCGGTCGAACACTGAAGCTTTCTTT
TRBJ1-5 | TRBV7-9 | NA | 16 | NA | CASSFSGGASNQPQHF | TGTGCCAGCAGTTTTAGTGGGGGGGCAAGCAATCAGCCCCAGCATTTT
TRBJ2-7 | TRBV6-2/TRBV6-3 | NA | 13 | NA | CARVVGPHYEQYF | TGTGCCAGGGTAGTCGGACCCCACTACGAGCAGTACTTC
TRBJ2-3 | TRBV9 | NA | 14 | few | CASSVDPEGDTQYF | TGTGCCAGCAGCGTAGACCCCGAAGGGGATACGCAGTATTTT
TRBJ2-1 | TRBV6-1 | TRBD2 | 14 | many | CASSRTGGYNEQFF | TGTGCCAGCAGTCGGACGGGGGGGTACAATGAGCAGTTCTTC
TRBJ1-4 | TRBV29-1 | TRBD1 | 14 | NA | CSVARTGANEKLFF | TGCAGCGTGGCAAGGACAGGGGCTAATGAAAAACTGTTTTTT
TRBJ2-5 | TRBV18 | NA | 14 | once | CASSPGGGPETQYF | TGTGCCAGCTCACCTGGTGGGGGACCCGAGACCCAGTACTTC
TRBJ2-7 | TRBV6-6 | TRBD1 | 15 | few | CASRQAGGGYPRQYF | TGTGCCAGCAGGCAAGCAGGGGGCGGATACCCCAGGCAGTACTTC
TRBJ2-3 | TRBV7-9 | NA | 17 | many | CASSSDIRLARADTQYF | TGTGCCAGCAGCTCCGATATTCGCCTAGCGAGGGCAGATACGCAGTATTTT
TRBJ1-6 | TRBV12-3/TRBV12-4 | NA | 12 | NA | CASSYAPSPLHF | TGTGCCAGCAGCTACGCTCCTTCACCCCTCCACTTT
TRBJ2-3 | TRBV5-1 | NA | 14 | many | CASSLAESTDTQYF | TGCGCCAGCAGCTTAGCGGAGAGCACAGATACGCAGTATTTT
TRBJ2-4 | TRBV12-3/TRBV12-4 | TRBD1 | 16 | NA | CASSGGQVVAKNIQYF | TGTGCCAGCAGTGGCGGACAGGTCGTAGCCAAAAACATTCAGTACTTC
TRBJ1-2 | TRBV6-6 | NA | 14 | NA | CASREALANYGYTF | TGTGCCAGCAGGGAGGCCTTAGCTAACTATGGCTACACCTTC
TRBJ1-3 | TRBV19 | NA | 15 | NA | CASSAGSSSGNTIYF | TGTGCCAGTAGTGCGGGGTCGAGCTCTGGAAACACCATATATTTT
TRBJ2-1 | TRBV12-3/TRBV12-4 | NA | 15 | many | CASSRHSGYDNEQFF | TGTGCCAGCAGCCGGCATAGCGGATACGACAATGAGCAGTTCTTC
TRBJ2-5 | TRBV5-1 | NA | 14 | many | CASRGIDLLETQYF | TGCGCCAGCAGAGGGATAGACCTCCTGGAGACCCAGTACTTC
TRBJ2-3 | TRBV7-6 | NA | 12 | many | CASSLGADTQYF | TGTGCCAGCAGCTTAGGCGCAGATACGCAGTATTTT
TRBJ2-7 | TRBV27 | NA | 13 | NA | CASSLSGPYEQYF | TGTGCCAGCAGTTTATCGGGGCCCTACGAGCAGTACTTC
TRBJ2-7 | TRBV5-4 | TRBD1 | 13 | many | CASSFDRGYEQYF | TGTGCCAGCAGCTTCGACAGGGGCTACGAGCAGTACTTC
TRBJ2-1 | TRBV20-1 | TRBD1 | 15 | few | CSAFLGQPTHNEQFF | TGCAGTGCCTTTCTGGGACAGCCGACCCACAATGAGCAGTTCTTC
TRBJ1-1 | TRBV27 | NA | 15 | NA | CASSLSISAGTEAFF | TGTGCCAGCAGTTTATCGATAAGTGCCGGGACGGAAGCTTTCTTT
TRBJ2-3 | TRBV13 | NA | 16 | NA | CASSWRGAYITDTQYF | TGTGCCAGCAGCTGGCGCGGGGCTTATATCACAGATACGCAGTATTTT
TRBJ1-1 | TRBV23-1 | NA | 16 | once | CASSHRVQCWVPEAFF | TGCGCCAGCAGTCATCGGGTGCAGTGCTGGGTGCCTGAAGCTTTCTTT
TRBJ1-1 | TRBV5-1 | NA | 14 | many | CASSFKGPNTEAFF | TGCGCCAGCAGCTTTAAGGGGCCGAACACTGAAGCTTTCTTT
TRBJ2-1 | TRBV7-2 | TRBD2 | 15 | NA | CASSLGLAGADEQFF | TGTGCCAGCAGCTTAGGACTAGCGGGGGCTGATGAGCAGTTCTTC
TRBJ2-6 | TRBV5-4 | NA | 17 | NA | CASSLAGRSSGANVLTF | TGTGCCAGCAGCTTGGCCGGACGCAGCTCTGGGGCCAACGTCCTGACTTTC
TRBJ2-2 | TRBV5-1 | NA | 14 | few | CASSLTGYTGELFF | TGCGCCAGCAGCTTGACAGGATACACCGGGGAGCTGTTTTTT
TRBJ1-1 | TRBV3-1 | NA | 11 | few | CASSRGSEAFF | TGTGCCAGCAGCCGTGGCTCTGAAGCTTTCTTT
TRBJ2-7 | TRBV11-2 | NA | 15 | NA | CASSLGQSRSGEQYF | TGTGCCAGCAGCCTCGGACAGAGCAGATCGGGCGAGCAGTACTTC
TRBJ1-1 | TRBV14 | TRBD1 | 16 | many | CASSQVGTGSDTEAFF | TGTGCCAGCAGCCAAGTCGGGACAGGGAGCGACACTGAAGCTTTCTTT